This T cell receptor beta chain was identified during a study of shared clonotypes between healthy human individuals. Only in-frame clones appear in the TCRdb table, and some are missing; sequencing was by immunoSEQ multiplex PCR. Among about 2.3 million clones listed, less than 95% were seen once. This CDR3 is built from 18 residues. Germline CDR1 and CDR2: SGDLS and YYNGEE. The ends lost 0 bases at V and 5 bases at J; junction bases unmatched: 12. The source is a young man in good health. Some clones in this sample may be carry-over from other donors' samples. The chain uses TRBV9 and TRBJ2-1, with 9 bases aligning to TRBD2. Sequencing input: naive CD4+ T cells from PBMCs. Subset reported: CD45RA+ positively selected. The CDR3 DNA reads as TGTGCCAGCAGCGTAGACCTGAAGCGGGGGGTCTTCAACAATGAGCAGTTCTTC. Translation: CASSVDLKRGVFNNEQFF. The variable domain in full, completed from reference TRBV9 and TRBJ2-1, reads DSGVTQTPKHLITATGQRVTLRCSPRSGDLSVYWYQQSLDQGLQFLIQYYNGEERAKGNILERFSAQQFPDLHSELNLSSLELGDSALYFCASSVDLKRGVFNNEQFFGPGTRLTVL.